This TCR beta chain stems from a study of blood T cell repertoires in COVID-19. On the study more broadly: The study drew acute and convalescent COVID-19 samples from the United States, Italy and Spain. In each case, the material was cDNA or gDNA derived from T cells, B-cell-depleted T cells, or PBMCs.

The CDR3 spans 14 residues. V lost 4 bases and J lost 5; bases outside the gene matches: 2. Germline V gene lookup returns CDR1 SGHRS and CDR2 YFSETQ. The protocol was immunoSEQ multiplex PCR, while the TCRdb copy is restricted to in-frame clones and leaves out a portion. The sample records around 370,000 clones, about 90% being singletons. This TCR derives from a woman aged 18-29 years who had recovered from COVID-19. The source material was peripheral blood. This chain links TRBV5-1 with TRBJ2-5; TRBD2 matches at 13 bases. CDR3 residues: CASSGLAGDETQYF. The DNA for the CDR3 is TGCGCCAGCAGCGGACTAGCGGGAGATGAGACCCAGTACTTC.